This TCR beta chain was identified during a study of cytomegalovirus exposure and HLA in healthy donors. The table lists this clone with a few counts. No antigen is known for it. Findings of the study overall: It was confirmed in vitro that a few of the CMV-associated chains were specific for CMV antigens. A further, later analysis showed that HLA-associated TCR beta chains (compared with equally common others) were more clonally expanded. An analysis that was carried out later associated fewer than 20,000 TCR beta sequences with HLA alleles at 0.05 false discovery rate.

This PCR relied on a set of 60 Vbeta primers and 13 Jbeta primers. Produced via immunoSEQ multiplex PCR; TCRdb's table is partial and in-frame only. The repertoire has under 150,000 clones, about four fifths of them found once; the top ten carry 2%. There are 16 residues in the CDR3. The germline V gene encodes CDR1 SGHVS and CDR2 FQNEAQ. V lost 4 bases to trimming and J lost 0 bases; unmatched junction nucleotides: 6. Specimen: PBMCs. This clonotype was obtained from a man between 18 and 35 years old in good health and CMV-seronegative. The V call is TRBV7-8, the J call TRBJ1-5, with TRBD1 matching over 7 bases. As DNA, the CDR3 is TGTGCCAGCAGCTGGGGACAGCTTTATAGCAATCAGCCCCAGCATTTT. Its translation is CASSWGQLYSNQPQHF.